One and the same sample provided the 16 T cell receptor beta chains below, sequenced in a study of T cells in Graves' hyperthyroidism and ophthalmopathy. TCR beta CDR3 regions were amplified from RNA transcripts. The primer set for the first-round RT-PCR of the TCR CDR3 was HTBI. TCRdb analysed the multiplex PCR reads with MiXCR anew, one entry per CDR3 protein. Among around 370,000 distinct CDR3 sequences listed, under 20% were seen once. The sequenced sample was blood. The receptors stem from a man aged 18 to 29 with Graves' ophthalmopathy.

Only a few counts were recorded for this clonotype. V and J are TRBV5-8 and TRBJ2-5; TRBD1 is a possible D gene (6 bases). The CDR3 spans 15 residues. Germline CDR1 SGHTS, CDR2 YDEGEE. V was cut by 0 bases and J by 10 bases, with 19 bases left in between. In DNA, the CDR3 is TGTGCCAGCAGCTTGGGAACAGGGTACCTACTGGGCCAGTACTTC. Protein sequence: CASSLGTGYLLGQYF.

A word on this clonotype: A single base separates this from a much larger clone, so it may be a read error. The conserved closing phenylalanine or tryptophan is absent in this CDR3, likely reflecting a read error. V usage is TRBV28 and J usage is TRBJ1-2; possible D gene TRBD1, 6 bases. Germline V gene data show CDR1 as MDHEN and CDR2 as SYDVKM. The germline V and J ends were trimmed by 4 bases and 1 base, with 7 bases remaining between them. This CDR3 has 13 amino acids. The CDR3 loop reads CASSSQGNYGYTL. DNA for the CDR3: TGTGCCAGCAGTTCACAGGGTAACTATGGCTACACCCTC.

The table lists this clonotype with many counts. The V and J genes are TRBV20-1 and TRBJ2-1; 16 bases match TRBD2. This CDR3 has 14 amino acids. V lost 6 bases to trimming and J lost 8 bases; unmatched junction nucleotides: 4. Germline CDR1 is DFQATT and CDR2 is SNEGSKA (reference sequence). CDR3 coding DNA: TGCAGTGCAACCGGGACTAGCGGGGGGGATGAGCAGTTCTTC. Residues: CSATGTSGGDEQFF.

This clonotype was counted many times. The CDR3 loop reads CASGGELATNEKLFF. DNA of the CDR3: TGTGCCAGCGGAGGGGAACTTGCAACTAATGAAAAACTGTTTTTT. The chain recombines TRBV2 with TRBJ1-4; a weak D match, TRBD1 (5 bases). Trimming took 8 bases from V and 0 from J, leaving 13 bases between them. Germline CDR1 SNHLY, CDR2 FYNNEI. CDR3 length equals 15 residues.

This sequence joins TRBV18 and TRBJ2-3, with D perhaps TRBD1 (5 bases). CDR1 and CDR2 from the germline V gene are KGHSH and LQKENI. The CDR3 consists of 16 residues. The V end was cut by 1 base, the J end by 1 base, with 12 bases between. CDR3 in DNA: TGTGCCAGCTCACCACGGGGTCAGGGTGGCACAGATACGCAGTATTTT. It encodes CASSPRGQGGTDTQYF.

This clonotype occurred a few times. The chain couples TRBV9 to TRBJ1-1; D remains unclear. The CDR3 length is 14 residues. Germline CDR1 reads SGDLS; CDR2 reads YYNGEE. V lost 1 base and J 1 base, leaving 8 bases between the germline ends. CDR3 DNA: TGTGCCAGCAGCGTAAGTGGGGAGAACACTGAAGCTTTCTTT. The encoded protein is CASSVSGENTEAFF.

This clonotype was detected only a few times. The V gene is TRBV11-1, the J gene TRBJ1-1, with D uncertain. The CDR3 spans 14 residues. Germline V gene data show CDR1 as SGHAT and CDR2 as FQDESV (reference sequence). V lost 1 base and J 6 bases, leaving 12 bases between the germline ends. The CDR3 spells CASSLGSLLAEAFF. The CDR3 DNA follows: TGTGCCAGCAGCTTAGGTAGTCTATTGGCTGAAGCTTTCTTT.

This clonotype was counted many times. The chain links TRBV6-1 to TRBJ1-5; TRBD1 might be the D (6 bases). The CDR3 runs to 16 residues. Germline lookup yields CDR1 MNHNS and CDR2 SASEGT. The V end was cut by 10 bases, the J end by 0 bases, with 19 bases between. CDR3 sequence: CAISTGVIRSNQPQHF. The CDR3 DNA reads TGTGCCATCTCGACAGGAGTCATACGTAGCAATCAGCCCCAGCATTTT.

This clonotype was recorded a few times. The rearrangement links TRBV6-2 or TRBV6-3 to TRBJ2-3; D may correspond to TRBD1 or TRBD2 (5 bases each). The germline V and J ends were trimmed by 6 bases and 4 bases, with 17 bases remaining between them. Looked up from germline, CDR1 is MNHEY and CDR2 is SVGEGT. The CDR3 length is 15 residues. The DNA of the CDR3 is TGTGCCAGCAGGCTAGAGGCAGGGAGTCCAGATACGCAGTATTTT. Its translation is CASRLEAGSPDTQYF.

This clonotype was recorded at least ten times. The gene calls are TRBV12-3 or TRBV12-4 and TRBJ1-1; 8 nucleotides align to TRBD1. The V segment lost 0 bases and the J segment 5 bases; nucleotides outside the gene matches: 5. The CDR3 runs 15 residues. The CDR3 loop is CASSLAGDRYTEAFF. The CDR3 bases are TGTGCCAGCAGTTTAGCTGGGGACAGGTATACTGAAGCTTTCTTT.

This clonotype came up a few times. The chain is built from TRBV6-1 and TRBJ1-6; unclear D gene. V lost 2 bases to trimming and J lost 8 bases, with 13 bases between them. The CDR3 length is 15 residues. From germline, CDR1 is MNHNS and CDR2 SASEGT. This CDR3 is CASSESLGSYSPLHF. The CDR3 region has the DNA TGTGCCAGCAGTGAATCGTTGGGCAGCTATTCACCCCTCCACTTT.

V and J are TRBV2 and TRBJ1-1, with D hard to call. Germline CDR1 is SNHLY and CDR2 is FYNNEI. V was clipped by 8 bases and J by 0 bases, with 10 bases between them. The CDR3 runs 13 residues. The CDR3 bases are TGTGCCAGCCGACTACAAGTGAACACTGAAGCTTTCTTT. It is translated as CASRLQVNTEAFF.

At least ten counts were recorded for this clonotype. The chain links TRBV7-9 to TRBJ2-1; TRBD2 agrees at 14 bases. This CDR3 has 15 residues. In germline, CDR1 is SEHNR, CDR2 FQNEAQ (reference sequence). The J segment lost 8 bases and the V segment lost 5 bases, leaving 5 bases of the junction unmatched. The CDR3 DNA sequence: TGTGCCAGCAGCCCCCGACTAGCGGGGGGGGATGAGCAGTTCTTC. This gives the protein CASSPRLAGGDEQFF. Combining the CDR3 with reference TRBV7-9 and TRBJ2-1 gives the whole variable domain DTGVSQNPRHKITKRGQNVTFRCDPISEHNRLYWYRQTLGQGPEFLTYFQNEAQLEKSRLLSDRFSAERPKGSFSTLEIQRTEQGDSAMYLCASSPRLAGGDEQFFGPGTRLTVL.

This clonotype was counted a few times. This rearrangement joins TRBV9 to TRBJ2-2; 9 bases align to TRBD1. V dropped 4 bases and J dropped 0; count of bases not matched to a gene: 1. The length of the CDR3 is 15 residues. CDR1 is SGDLS and CDR2 is YYNGEE in the germline V gene. CDR3 sequence reads: CASSRDRANTGELFF. The CDR3 DNA sequence: TGTGCCAGCAGCAGGGACAGGGCGAACACCGGGGAGCTGTTTTTT.

This clonotype came up many times. The chain carries TRBV7-2 and TRBJ2-3; 7 nucleotides align to TRBD1. CDR1 is SGHTA, CDR2 FQGNSA, per germline. Losses at the gene ends were 6 bases for V and 2 bases for J; bases not matched to a gene: 8. The CDR3 loop spans 15 amino acids. This CDR3 reads CASSSDRSYTDTQYF. CDR3 coding DNA: TGTGCCAGCAGTTCGGACAGGTCTTACACAGATACGCAGTATTTT.

Ten or more counts support this clonotype. The chain joins TRBV29-1 to TRBJ2-6, with 8 nucleotides matching TRBD1. From germline, CDR1 is SQVTM and CDR2 ANQGSEA. This CDR3 region has 15 residues. V was clipped by 7 bases and J by 1 base; unmatched bases: 6. The CDR3: CSAKTGGSGANVLTF. The DNA for the CDR3 is TGCAGCGCCAAAACAGGGGGGTCTGGGGCCAACGTCCTGACTTTC.